These 9 T cell receptor beta chains originate from one sample sequenced in a study of T cell changes during pregnancy in multiple sclerosis. The assay was immunoSEQ multiplex PCR, and TCRdb's table has in-frame clones only and misses some. The table shows some 28,000 clones, with roughly 89% occurring only once. Sequencing used CD8+ T cells from peripheral blood mononuclear cells, obtained before pregnancy. These receptors all stem from a female donor with multiple sclerosis, enrolled in a pregnancy study.

For this clone: Other DNA sequences in this specimen translate into the identical CDR3. The rearrangement uses TRBV11-2 and TRBJ1-5; D is perhaps TRBD1 (5 bases). This CDR3 is 14 amino acids long. The germline V gene encodes CDR1 SGHAT and CDR2 FQNNGV. V lost 0 bases and J 5 bases, leaving 8 bases between the germline ends. The CDR3 is CASSLDGGDQPQHF. The CDR3 DNA is TGTGCCAGCAGCTTAGATGGAGGGGATCAGCCCCAGCATTTT.

The chain links TRBV11-3 to TRBJ1-1; D is uncertain. V dropped 0 bases and J dropped 6 bases, with 8 bases sitting between them. Germline values: CDR1 SGHNT, CDR2 YENEEA. There are 13 residues in the CDR3. The DNA for the CDR3 is TGTGCCAGCAGCTTAGATCTCCAGGCTGAAGCTTTCTTT. Protein: CASSLDLQAEAFF.

The chain carries TRBV5-1 and TRBJ2-7, with TRBD1 identical over 10 bases. The CDR3 extends over 15 amino acids. Germline values: CDR1 SGHRS, CDR2 YFSETQ. With V trimmed by 0 bases and J by 6 bases, 6 bases remained unmatched. DNA of the CDR3: TGCGCCAGCAGCTTGGGACAGGGGGCTGGATTCGAGCAGTACTTC. Translating gives CASSLGQGAGFEQYF.

This sequence joins TRBV28 and TRBJ2-7; 10 nucleotides line up with TRBD2. The CDR3 is 16 amino acids. Trimming took 3 bases from V and 3 from J; bases not matched to a gene: 8. Germline lookup yields CDR1 MDHEN and CDR2 SYDVKM. As DNA, the CDR3 is TGTGCCAGCAGTTTGAGGACTAGCGGAAACCTCTACGAGCAGTACTTC. Protein: CASSLRTSGNLYEQYF.

The gene calls are TRBV7-9 and TRBJ1-3; no definite D call. Germline V CDR1 and CDR2: SEHNR, FQNEAQ (reference sequence). With 3 bases removed from V and 3 bases from J, the gap between germline ends came to 9 bases. The CDR3 covers 14 residues. CDR3 sequence reads: CASSFGGLGNTIYF. For the CDR3, the DNA is TGTGCCAGCAGCTTCGGAGGTCTTGGAAACACCATATATTTT.

This chain joins TRBV7-9 and TRBJ2-7; D remains unclear. This CDR3 comprises 14 residues. V lost 2 bases, J lost 0 bases, and 8 bases lay in between. Germline-derived CDR1 and CDR2 are SEHNR and FQNEAQ (reference sequence). CDR3 nucleotides: TGTGCCAGCAGCTTACTTTCCGTCTCCTACGAGCAGTACTTC. Amino acid sequence: CASSLLSVSYEQYF.

V and J are TRBV13 and TRBJ2-7; maybe TRBD2 (6 bases). V was shortened by 7 bases and J by 0 bases, with 13 bases between the two germline ends. The CDR3 consists of 14 residues. Germline V gene lookup returns CDR1 PRHDT and CDR2 FYEKMQ (reference sequence). CDR3 sequence reads: CASTQGGASYEQYF. The CDR3 DNA sequence: TGTGCCAGCACTCAAGGAGGGGCCTCCTACGAGCAGTACTTC.

The chain combines TRBV27 with TRBJ1-5; 11 bases align to TRBD1. Germline assignment: CDR1 MNHEY and CDR2 SMNVEV (reference sequence). V trimming: 6 bases; J trimming: 6 bases; junction bases outside the gene matches: 10. CDR3 length: 16 residues. The CDR3 loop is CASSAPGTGGFQPQHF. In DNA form, the CDR3 reads TGTGCCAGCAGCGCCCCCGGGACAGGGGGATTTCAGCCCCAGCATTTT.

The chain couples TRBV7-6 to TRBJ1-4; perhaps TRBD1 as D (6 bases). Germline V gives CDR1 SGHVS, CDR2 FNYEAQ. V gave up 5 bases and J gave up 10 bases, with 11 bases separating them. The CDR3 runs 12 residues. CDR3 nucleotide sequence: TGTGCCAGCAGCCCAGGGGTGGGAAAACTGTTTTTT. The encoded protein is CASSPGVGKLFF.